This note documents a single TCR beta chain sequence. The antigen remains unidentified. The sample comes from a study of cytomegalovirus exposure and HLA in healthy donors. Notes on the study in general: Reported findings show TCR beta sequences accurately forecast HLA-A and HLA-B alleles in most subjects.

The PCR used 60 Vbeta and 13 Jbeta primers. Clones were sequenced by immunoSEQ multiplex PCR, and TCRdb holds only the in-frame ones, with some missing. The table has some 140,000 clones, around 78% seen once; the top ten hold about 1.5%. The sequence was obtained from a young woman in good health and CMV-seronegative. The sample consisted of PBMCs.

CDR3: CASRHKTATGELFF. The CDR3 DNA reads TGTGCCAGCCGACACAAGACAGCTACCGGGGAGCTGTTTTTT. The rearrangement links TRBV27 to TRBJ2-2, with D perhaps matching TRBD1 (5 bases). V was pared by 8 bases and J by 5 bases, with 15 bases between. Germline V lookup: CDR1 MNHEY, CDR2 SMNVEV (reference sequence). CDR3 size: 14 residues.